Below are 9 T cell receptor beta chains sequenced from a single sample in a study of T cell changes during pregnancy in multiple sclerosis. Using immunoSEQ multiplex PCR, the repertoire was profiled, and TCRdb retains in-frame clones only, with some absent. The sample lists 30,000 to 45,000 clones, roughly 90% occurring once. The material was CD8+ T cells from peripheral blood mononuclear cells, obtained before pregnancy. The receptors come from a female donor with multiple sclerosis, enrolled in a pregnancy study.

The V gene is TRBV27, the J gene TRBJ2-5; D may be TRBD2 (6 bases). CDR1 MNHEY and CDR2 SMNVEV come from the germline V gene (reference sequence). The CDR3 consists of 15 residues. V was shortened by 6 bases and J by 5 bases, with 19 bases between the two germline ends. This CDR3 is CASRPPFTSPETQYF. CDR3 nucleotide sequence: TGTGCCAGCAGGCCGCCTTTTACTAGCCCCGAGACCCAGTACTTC.

The chain joins TRBV9 to TRBJ2-1; the match to TRBD2 covers 8 bases. CDR1 is SGDLS, CDR2 YYNGEE, per germline. V shed 0 bases, J shed 8 bases, and the junction held 7 bases outside the gene matches. This CDR3 is 15 amino acids long. CDR3 protein: CASSVGGGPGDEQFF. For the CDR3, the DNA is TGTGCCAGCAGCGTAGGCGGGGGGCCAGGTGATGAGCAGTTCTTC.

CDR3 DNA sequence: TGTGCCAGCAGCCCAGTTACCAGCGGGGGGGGCTACGAGCAGTACTTC. Translated, it gives CASSPVTSGGGYEQYF. The V gene is TRBV4-2, the J gene TRBJ2-7, with 10 bases lining up with TRBD2. This CDR3 comprises 16 residues. V gave up 4 bases and J gave up 3 bases; unmatched junction bases: 9. The V gene's germline CDR1 is LGHNA and CDR2 YNFKEQ.

The V and J genes are TRBV11-2 and TRBJ2-2; 9 nucleotides agree with TRBD2. V was pared by 0 bases and J by 6 bases, with 8 bases of the junction left unmatched. This CDR3 comprises 17 residues. Germline V gives CDR1 SGHAT, CDR2 FQNNGV. CDR3 amino acids: CASSLDPSGLASGELFF. CDR3 nucleotides: TGTGCCAGCAGCTTAGATCCTTCGGGACTAGCCTCCGGGGAGCTGTTTTTT.

CDR3 sequence reads: CASTHRDTSEKLFF. The CDR3 DNA is TGTGCCAGCACCCACCGGGACACTTCTGAAAAACTGTTTTTT. The gene calls are TRBV13 and TRBJ1-4, with D maybe TRBD1 (6 bases). V was clipped by 7 bases and J by 7 bases, with 16 bases between them. Germline V lookup: CDR1 PRHDT, CDR2 FYEKMQ (reference sequence). The length of the CDR3 is 14 residues.

CDR3 loop: CASSDSIGDEQFF. CDR3 DNA: TGTGCCAGCAGTGACTCGATCGGTGATGAGCAGTTCTTC. The rearrangement links TRBV6-4 to TRBJ2-1, with D uncertain. With 0 bases removed from V and 8 bases from J, the gap between germline ends came to 8 bases. Per germline, CDR1 MRHNA and CDR2 SNTAGT. The CDR3 extends over 13 amino acids.

The chain employs TRBV2 and TRBJ2-7; D is uncertain. The CDR3 is 11 residues long. V lost 8 bases, J lost 0 bases, and 5 bases lay in between. From germline, CDR1 is SNHLY and CDR2 FYNNEI. CDR3 region: CASRGSYEQYF. CDR3 coding DNA: TGTGCCAGCCGAGGCTCCTACGAGCAGTACTTC.

V and J are TRBV6-6 and TRBJ2-6; D call uncertain. Trimming left V 4 bases short and J 0 bases short, with 7 bases between. The CDR3 length is 15 residues. Per the germline V gene, CDR1 is MNHNY and CDR2 is SVGAGI (reference sequence). In DNA form, the CDR3 reads TGTGCCAGCAGTTCAAAATTCTCTGGGGCCAACGTCCTGACTTTC. This translates into CASSSKFSGANVLTF.

This clone was counted a single time. This sequence joins TRBV27 and TRBJ2-1, with D perhaps TRBD2 (7 bases). V lost 6 bases and J lost 7, with 16 bases in between. The length of the CDR3 is 14 residues. The germline CDR1 and CDR2 sequences are MNHEY and SMNVEV (reference sequence). CDR3: CASSWGGHENEQFF. The CDR3, as DNA: TGTGCCAGCAGCTGGGGGGGCCACGAGAATGAGCAGTTCTTC.